These 30 T cell receptor beta chains originate from one sample sequenced in a study of control samples from healthy donors and cancer patients. Clones were read by immunoSEQ multiplex PCR, and TCRdb kept only the in-frame ones, dropping some. The sample lists approximately 87,000 clones, roughly nine tenths occurring once. Sequenced material: blood. These receptors were obtained from a woman aged 50 to 60 in good health.

A few counts support this clone. J is TRBJ1-1 and V is TRBV7-2; D might be TRBD1 (5 bases). From germline, CDR1 is SGHTA and CDR2 FQGNSA. The CDR3 contains 13 residues. The V and J ends lost 6 bases and 6 bases respectively, with 14 bases between them. The CDR3 reads CASSYRGGSEAFF. The CDR3, as DNA: TGTGCCAGCAGTTATAGGGGTGGCTCTGAAGCTTTCTTT.

The chain carries TRBV7-9 and TRBJ2-5, with 8 bases fitting TRBD2. Germline V gives CDR1 SEHNR, CDR2 FQNEAQ (reference sequence). The CDR3 spans 15 residues. The J segment lost 2 bases and the V segment lost 0 bases, leaving 2 bases of the junction unmatched. In DNA form, the CDR3 reads TGTGCCAGCAGCTTAGCCGGGAGGGGTCAAGAGACCCAGTACTTC. Its protein product is CASSLAGRGQETQYF.

This clone appeared a single time. This chain connects TRBV28 to TRBJ1-2, with D hard to call. From germline, CDR1 is MDHEN and CDR2 SYDVKM. V was pared by 2 bases and J by 4 bases, with 11 bases between. The CDR3 covers 14 residues. The CDR3 sequence: CASSLAGVSYGYTF. CDR3 bases: TGTGCCAGCAGTTTAGCCGGGGTATCCTATGGCTACACCTTC.

The rearrangement links TRBV5-4 to TRBJ2-1; weak D call: TRBD1 (6 bases). Per the germline V gene, CDR1 is SGHNT and CDR2 is YYREEE (reference sequence). The CDR3 sequence is 16 residues long. Trimming took off 0 bases at V and 2 bases at J, with 12 bases between the two ends. The CDR3, as DNA: TGTGCCAGCAGCTTGGGGGGGCGCCGGACCTACAATGAGCAGTTCTTC. This encodes CASSLGGRRTYNEQFF.

The CDR3 loop reads CASSFRLAGGRRRLYNEQFF. CDR3 bases: TGTGCCAGCAGCTTCCGACTAGCGGGAGGGAGGAGGAGACTATACAATGAGCAGTTCTTC. J is TRBJ2-1 and V is TRBV3-1 (or the pseudogene TRBV3-2), with TRBD2 matching over 14 bases. The length of the CDR3 is 20 residues. Unmatched junction bases numbered 16, after V lost 5 bases and J lost 4 bases. Germline V gene data show CDR1 as LGHDT and CDR2 as YNNKEL (reference sequence).

This clone occurred once. The chain joins TRBV3-1 (or the pseudogene TRBV3-2) to TRBJ1-4, with 7 nucleotides matching TRBD1. This CDR3 has 15 residues. V trimming: 2 bases; J trimming: 5 bases; junction bases outside the gene matches: 5. The V gene's germline CDR1 is LGHDT and CDR2 YNNKEL (reference sequence). For the CDR3, the DNA is TGTGCCAGCAGCCAATCCGGGACAGTCAATGAAAAACTGTTTTTT. It codes for CASSQSGTVNEKLFF.

The rearrangement uses TRBV19 and TRBJ1-4, with D perhaps TRBD1 (5 bases). Germline lookup yields CDR1 LNHDA and CDR2 SQIVND (reference sequence). Between the trimmed V and J ends, which lost 5 bases and 6 bases, there was a span of 16 bases. CDR3 length: 15 residues. The CDR3 here is CASSPRGRGDEKLFF. CDR3 DNA sequence: TGTGCCAGTAGTCCTCGTGGGAGGGGAGATGAAAAACTGTTTTTT.

The chain combines TRBV6-5 with TRBJ1-4, with TRBD1 matching over 7 bases. Germline V gene sequence: CDR1 MNHEY, CDR2 SVGAGI. This CDR3 is built from 15 residues. J lost 5 bases, V lost 5 bases, and 8 bases had no gene match. Here the CDR3 DNA reads TGTGCCAGCAGTAACAGGGGAGGGTCGAATGAAAAACTGTTTTTT. Amino acids: CASSNRGGSNEKLFF.

CDR3: CASSILAGGMKDTQYF. The CDR3 coding sequence is TGTGCCAGCAGCATCCTAGCGGGGGGGATGAAAGATACGCAGTATTTT. The chain employs TRBV11-2 and TRBJ2-3; TRBD2 matches 12 bases. J was trimmed by 5 bases and V by 5 bases; bases with no gene match: 8. The germline CDR1 and CDR2 sequences are SGHAT and FQNNGV. There are 16 residues in the CDR3.

The chain uses TRBV15 and TRBJ1-3; no definite D call. The V and J ends lost 0 bases and 0 bases respectively, with 3 bases between them. The CDR3 is made up of 14 amino acids. Germline CDR1 LNHNV, CDR2 YYDKDF (reference sequence). CDR3 in DNA: TGTGCCACCAGCAGAGACGCCTCTGGAAACACCATATATTTT. This gives the protein CATSRDASGNTIYF.

The genes are TRBV11-1 and TRBJ2-3; 8 nucleotides line up with TRBD2. The CDR3 is made up of 15 amino acids. Germline V gene data show CDR1 as SGHAT and CDR2 as FQDESV (reference sequence). The V segment lost 5 bases and the J segment 4 bases; nucleotides outside the gene matches: 8. The CDR3 sequence: CASSPREGPADTQYF. As DNA, the CDR3 is TGTGCCAGCAGCCCTCGGGAGGGCCCCGCAGATACGCAGTATTTT.

V and J are TRBV5-1 and TRBJ1-1; D gene unclear. Germline V gene data show CDR1 as SGHRS and CDR2 as YFSETQ. This CDR3 is 15 amino acids long. Trimming took off 2 bases at V and 4 bases at J, with 15 bases between the two ends. The CDR3 nucleotides are TGCGCCAGCAGCTTCAGCGAAGGGAGAACCACTGAAGCTTTCTTT. This codes for CASSFSEGRTTEAFF.

This clone is a singleton in its sample. The chain is built from TRBV6-6 and TRBJ2-1; 8 bases agree with TRBD1. Germline trimming cut 1 base from V and 5 bases from J; bases unmatched to any gene: 7. The germline V gene encodes CDR1 MNHNY and CDR2 SVGAGI (reference sequence). This CDR3 region has 16 residues. The chain's CDR3 is CASSYFGQGANNEQFF. CDR3 bases: TGTGCCAGCAGTTACTTCGGGCAGGGGGCTAACAATGAGCAGTTCTTC.

The V call is TRBV27, the J call TRBJ2-7; 7 positions match TRBD1. From germline, CDR1 is MNHEY and CDR2 SMNVEV (reference sequence). This CDR3 contains 18 residues. V lost 6 bases, J lost 3 bases, and 20 bases stayed unmatched. The CDR3, as DNA: TGTGCCAGCAGCTCTGACAGGGCAAGGCCCCTTCGCCGCTACGAGCAGTACTTC. As protein: CASSSDRARPLRRYEQYF.

This clone has just one count. The gene calls are TRBV11-3 and TRBJ2-2; 8 bases agree with TRBD1. The trim removed 1 base at V and 14 bases at J, leaving 9 bases unmatched. Germline CDR1 and CDR2: SGHNT and YENEEA. This CDR3 contains 14 residues. The CDR3 sequence: CASSLGGQGAGLFF. The CDR3 region has the DNA TGTGCCAGCAGCTTAGGAGGCCAGGGGGCAGGACTGTTTTTT. Using reference TRBV11-3 and TRBJ2-2 for the parts outside the CDR3, the full variable domain is EAGVVQSPRYKIIEKKQPVAFWCNPISGHNTLYWYLQNLGQGPELLIRYENEEAVDDSQLPKDRFSAERLKGVDSTLKIQPAELGDSAVYLCASSLGGQGAGLFFGEGSRLTVL.

The chain combines TRBV19 with TRBJ1-2; weak D call: TRBD1 (5 bases). Germline values: CDR1 LNHDA, CDR2 SQIVND (reference sequence). Trimming pared 0 bases from V and 8 bases from J, leaving 7 bases between. The CDR3 contains 12 residues. The CDR3 loop is CASSIEGRGYTF. For the CDR3, the DNA is TGTGCCAGTAGTATAGAGGGACGGGGCTACACCTTC.

This chain links TRBV6-1 with TRBJ2-7; the D gene is possibly TRBD2 (7 bases). The CDR3 has 15 amino acids. V lost 3 bases and J 3 bases, leaving 15 bases between the germline ends. Germline-derived CDR1 and CDR2 are MNHNS and SASEGT. This chain's CDR3 is CASSERGGSIYEQYF. The CDR3 region has the DNA TGTGCCAGCAGTGAGAGGGGGGGCTCTATCTACGAGCAGTACTTC.

The rearrangement uses TRBV5-5 and TRBJ2-2; D may correspond to TRBD1 or TRBD2 (5 bases each). Trimming pared 5 bases from V and 2 bases from J, leaving 13 bases between. From germline, CDR1 is SGHKS and CDR2 YYEKEE (reference sequence). The CDR3 consists of 15 residues. The CDR3, as DNA: TGTGCCAGCAGATCGGGACGGGTCAACACCGGGGAGCTGTTTTTT. This gives the protein CASRSGRVNTGELFF.

The chain recombines TRBV6-5 with TRBJ1-3; maybe TRBD1 (5 bases). CDR3 length: 16 amino acids. From germline, CDR1 is MNHEY and CDR2 SVGAGI. With 4 bases removed from V and 0 bases from J, the gap between germline ends came to 13 bases. The CDR3 region has the DNA TGTGCCAGCAGTTTTTTGACGGGGGACTCTGGAAACACCATATATTTT. Translated: CASSFLTGDSGNTIYF.

The rearrangement links TRBV9 to TRBJ1-1; D is undetermined. This CDR3 has 13 residues. V dropped 4 bases and J dropped 4 bases, with 11 bases sitting between them. Germline V CDR1 and CDR2: SGDLS, YYNGEE. The DNA for the CDR3 is TGTGCCAGCAGCACCACATCCGGCACTGAAGCTTTCTTT. Translated, it gives CASSTTSGTEAFF.

This chain uses TRBV6-1 with TRBJ1-6; D unresolved. The CDR3 is 15 residues long. The V gene's germline CDR1 is MNHNS and CDR2 SASEGT. Trimming removed 2 bases from V and 4 bases from J, with 9 bases in between. CDR3 amino acids: CASSEHRKYNSPLHF. In DNA, the CDR3 is TGTGCCAGCAGTGAACACCGAAAATATAATTCACCCCTCCACTTT.

The V gene is TRBV7-2, the J gene TRBJ1-2; D call uncertain. Per the germline V gene, CDR1 is SGHTA and CDR2 is FQGNSA. V shed 2 bases and J shed 2 bases, with 6 bases lying between them. This CDR3 has 13 amino acids. In nucleotides, the CDR3 is TGTGCCAGCAGCTTACCAGTGAACTATGGCTACACCTTC. Translating gives CASSLPVNYGYTF.

This clone was counted between two and nine times. The rearrangement joins TRBV5-4 to TRBJ1-1, with D perhaps matching TRBD1 (5 bases). The ends were cut back, 1 base at V and 5 bases at J, with 9 bases in the middle. The CDR3 spans 13 residues. CDR1 is SGHNT, CDR2 YYREEE, per germline (reference sequence). CDR3 sequence reads: CASSLMSGTEAFF. In DNA form, the CDR3 reads TGTGCCAGCAGCTTGATGTCAGGGACTGAAGCTTTCTTT. The full variable domain, with the rest looked up from reference TRBV5-4 and TRBJ1-1, is ETGVTQSPTHLIKTRGQQVTLRCSSQSGHNTVSWYQQALGQGPQFIFQYYREEENGRGNFPPRFSGLQFPNYSSELNVNALELDDSALYLCASSLMSGTEAFFGQGTRLTVV.

The CDR3 sequence is CSASWMGGVSNEQFF. Here the CDR3 DNA reads TGCAGTGCTAGTTGGATGGGGGGAGTATCCAATGAGCAGTTCTTC. This sequence joins TRBV20-1 and TRBJ2-1, with D possibly TRBD2 on 6 matching bases. V was trimmed by 3 bases and J by 6 bases, leaving 18 bases between them. Per the germline V gene, CDR1 is DFQATT and CDR2 is SNEGSKA (reference sequence). This CDR3 is built from 15 residues.

The chain couples TRBV7-8 to TRBJ2-3, with TRBD2 matching over 11 bases. Per the germline V gene, CDR1 is SGHVS and CDR2 is FQNEAQ. CDR3 length: 18 amino acids. Germline trimming cut 2 bases from V and 6 bases from J; bases unmatched to any gene: 13. The CDR3 nucleotides are TGTGCCAGCAGCTTAATTAGGATTAGCGGGGGGGCGAGGGATACGCAGTATTTT. It specifies CASSLIRISGGARDTQYF.

The chain recombines TRBV6-5 with TRBJ2-1; the match to TRBD2 covers 11 bases. CDR3 size: 14 residues. J lost 9 bases, V lost 6 bases, and 7 bases had no gene match. Germline CDR1 and CDR2: MNHEY and SVGAGI. CDR3 in DNA: TGTGCCAGCAGCCCGGGACTAGCGGTGACTGAGCAGTTCTTC. Protein: CASSPGLAVTEQFF.

In its sample, this clone was seen once. The V and J genes are TRBV5-6 and TRBJ2-7; TRBD1 matches at 7 bases. Germline V lookup: CDR1 SGHDT, CDR2 YYEEEE. The CDR3 extends over 12 amino acids. The J segment lost 4 bases and the V segment lost 5 bases, leaving 3 bases of the junction unmatched. CDR3 nucleotides: TGTGCCAGCAGTTACAGGGGTTACGAGCAGTACTTC. It encodes CASSYRGYEQYF.

The CDR3 DNA sequence: TGTGCCAGCAGTCCACTAGCGGGGAATGAGCAGTTCTTC. Translation gives CASSPLAGNEQFF. The V gene is TRBV6-2 or TRBV6-3, the J gene TRBJ2-1; 10 nucleotides align to TRBD2. Germline loops: CDR1 MNHEY, CDR2 SVGEGT. After removal of 5 bases from V and 7 bases from J, the junction contained 2 bases not matched to a gene. This CDR3 spans 13 amino acids.

In this sample, this clone turned up a few times. V gene TRBV29-1 combines with J gene TRBJ1-3, with 7 bases lining up with TRBD1. From germline, CDR1 is SQVTM and CDR2 ANQGSEA. V was pared by 5 bases and J by 0 bases, with 4 bases of the junction left unmatched. The CDR3 sequence is 14 residues long. CDR3 DNA: TGCAGCGTTAATGGACAGGTCTCTGGAAACACCATATATTTT. Residues: CSVNGQVSGNTIYF.

Note on this clone: Mismatch with germline at one junction end may stem from a read error. The gene calls are TRBV5-8 and TRBJ1-4, with 7 bases fitting TRBD1. The CDR3 is made up of 17 amino acids. Germline values: CDR1 SGHTS, CDR2 YDEGEE. The CDR3, as DNA: TGTGCCAGCAGATTGGGACAGCCCCCGCGCACTAATGAAAAACTGTTTTTT. Encoded protein: CASRLGQPPRTNEKLFF.